The following is a TCR beta chain sequence with its context. As handled by the study authors: Estimated nucleated cell counts came from reference gene primer amplification. Assay: immunoSEQ multiplex PCR; the TCRdb copy retains only in-frame clones and omits some. V and J calls plus clone size are reproduced from that table; the DNA served to infer D and trimming. The sample consists of about 210,000 clones, around 87% of them appearing once. The sample belongs to a study of blood T cell repertoires in COVID-19. Across the whole study: Samples came from the United States, Italy and Spain, spanning acute and convalescent COVID-19.

The CDR3 runs to 13 residues. CDR1 and CDR2 (germline): WSHSY, SAAADI. The V and J ends lost 7 bases and 1 base respectively, with 10 bases between them. The sequenced material came from peripheral blood. The chain recombines TRBV10-2 with TRBJ1-1; a weak D match, TRBD1 (5 bases). The TCR sequence derives from a man in his 60s with acute or convalescent COVID-19. CDR3 amino acids: CASNVGGNTEAFF. CDR3 in DNA: TGCGCCAGCAATGTGGGGGGGAACACTGAAGCTTTCTTT.